This T cell receptor (beta chain) was captured in a study of early T cells in non-severe SARS-CoV-2 infection. CDR3 size: 17 residues. Trimming took 4 bases from V and 4 from J; bases not matched to a gene: 16. Germline V CDR1 and CDR2: DFQATT, SNEGSKA (reference sequence). Overall study results and limits: Lookups in VDJdb leaned toward anti-spike CD8 responses and missed private and CD4 specificities.

Individual cDNA molecules were tagged with unique molecular identifiers. TCRdb itself ran the 5' RACE reads through MiXCR, one entry per CDR3 protein. In the table there are around 46,000 distinct CDR3 sequences, approximately 5.1% of which are singletons. This clonotype was counted only a few times. Its cognate antigen is unknown. This TCR was recovered from an adult who was a healthcare worker with PCR-confirmed SARS-CoV-2 infection or an uninfected control (not recorded which). The chain combines TRBV20-1 with TRBJ2-7; 10 bases are shared with TRBD2. The material was whole blood, obtained at baseline. The CDR3 DNA follows: TGCAGTGCTACTCAGACTAGCGGGTCGCGGGCCGGATACGAGCAGTACTTC. It specifies CSATQTSGSRAGYEQYF.